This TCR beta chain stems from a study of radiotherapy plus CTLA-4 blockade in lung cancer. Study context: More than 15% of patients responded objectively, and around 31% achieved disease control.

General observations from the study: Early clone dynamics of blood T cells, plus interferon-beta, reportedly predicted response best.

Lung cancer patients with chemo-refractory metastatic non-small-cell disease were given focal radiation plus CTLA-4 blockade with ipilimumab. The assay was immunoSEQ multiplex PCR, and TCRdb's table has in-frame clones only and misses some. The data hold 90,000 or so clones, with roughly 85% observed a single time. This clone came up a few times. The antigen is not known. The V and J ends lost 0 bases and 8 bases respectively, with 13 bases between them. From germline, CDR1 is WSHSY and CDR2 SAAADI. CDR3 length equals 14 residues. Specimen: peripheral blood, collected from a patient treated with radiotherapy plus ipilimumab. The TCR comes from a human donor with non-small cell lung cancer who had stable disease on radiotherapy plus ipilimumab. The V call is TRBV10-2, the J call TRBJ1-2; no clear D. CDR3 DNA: TGCGCCAGCAGTGAGTCACGGGCACAGTGGGGCTACACCTTC. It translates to CASSESRAQWGYTF.